Presented here are 14 T cell receptor beta chains from one specimen sequenced in a study of regulatory T cells in long-lasting Graves disease. Described time point: persistent/refractory GD, antithyroid drugs over 5 years with positive TRAb. The TCR library was made from RNA that had been extracted from PBMCs in TRIzol. CDR3-region Arm-PCR and iRepertoire HTBI primers produced the TCR beta libraries. TCRdb itself ran the multiplex PCR reads through MiXCR, one entry per CDR3 protein. The sample has 700,000 or so distinct CDR3 sequences; 25% to 35% are singletons. Source: peripheral blood mononuclear cells (PBMCs), taken when the disease was refractory, from a patient treated with antithyroid drugs. The origin of the receptors is a female donor with Graves disease.

This clonotype was counted many times. The chain joins TRBV12-3 or TRBV12-4 to TRBJ2-7; tentatively, D is TRBD1 (6 bases). The CDR3 has 13 residues. The V end lost 4 bases, the J end lost 2 bases, and 9 bases lay between the germline ends. The chain's CDR3 is CASSSSGAYEQYF. The CDR3 DNA reads TGTGCCAGCAGTTCCTCAGGGGCCTACGAGCAGTACTTC.

The table lists this clonotype with a few counts. In DNA form, the CDR3 reads TGTGCCAGTAGTATGTTGCGGGATCAGCCCCAGCATTTT. Protein: CASSMLRDQPQHF. The J gene is TRBJ1-5, the V gene TRBV19, with D unresolved. The V gene lost 3 bases and the J gene lost 5 bases, with 8 bases spanning the gap. Germline V gene sequence: CDR1 LNHDA, CDR2 SQIVND (reference sequence). The CDR3 covers 13 residues.

This sequence joins TRBV19 and TRBJ1-5, with D possibly being TRBD1 (6 bases). The length of the CDR3 is 15 residues. Trimming pared 9 bases from V and 0 bases from J, leaving 15 bases between. Germline V gives CDR1 LNHDA, CDR2 SQIVND (reference sequence). CDR3 sequence (DNA): TGTGCCAGCTGGACAGAATCTAATAGCAATCAGCCCCAGCATTTT. Protein sequence: CASWTESNSNQPQHF.

The V gene is TRBV19, the J gene TRBJ1-1; 9 bases agree with TRBD1. This CDR3 is built from 14 residues. The ends lost 9 bases at V and 5 bases at J; junction bases unmatched: 10. CDR1 is LNHDA, CDR2 SQIVND, per germline (reference sequence). This chain's CDR3 is CASYRGPKGTEAFF. In nucleotides, the CDR3 is TGTGCCAGCTACAGGGGGCCAAAGGGGACTGAAGCTTTCTTT.

J is TRBJ2-5 and V is TRBV20-1; TRBD2 matches 8 bases. This CDR3 has 15 amino acids. The V gene's germline CDR1 is DFQATT and CDR2 SNEGSKA (reference sequence). J lost 4 bases, V lost 1 base, and 8 bases had no gene match. The CDR3 sequence is CSARVFGRGLETQYF. The DNA of the CDR3 is TGCAGTGCTAGAGTCTTCGGGAGGGGGTTAGAGACCCAGTACTTC.

The genes are TRBV5-5 and TRBJ2-5, with a weak D call TRBD1 (6 bases). Trimming stripped 1 base from V and 6 bases from J, with 13 bases between. This CDR3 contains 14 residues. The germline V gene has CDR1 SGHKS and CDR2 YYEKEE (reference sequence). CDR3 protein: CASSLSPRGKTQYF. The CDR3 DNA follows: TGTGCCAGCAGCTTGTCCCCCAGGGGTAAGACCCAGTACTTC. Complete variable domain (other parts from reference TRBV5-5 and TRBJ2-5): DAGVTQSPTHLIKTRGQQVTLRCSPISGHKSVSWYQQVLGQGPQFIFQYYEKEERGRGNFPDRFSARQFPNYSSELNVNALLLGDSALYLCASSLSPRGKTQYFGPGTRLLVL.

A note on this clonotype: A much larger clone lies a single base off, so this may be a read error. This rearrangement joins TRBV6-1 to TRBJ1-4, with a possible D match to TRBD1 (6 bases). The CDR3 runs 14 residues. From germline, CDR1 is MNHNS and CDR2 SASEGT. Trimming removed 5 bases at V and 5 bases at J, with 12 bases between. CDR3 sequence: CASSTIGGNEKLFF. CDR3 DNA sequence: TGTGCCAGCAGTACGATAGGGGGGAATGAAAAACTGTTTTTT.

Remarks on this clonotype: This may stem from a read error, because a much larger clone lies one nucleotide away. The rearrangement links TRBV28 to TRBJ1-1; 7 positions match TRBD1. Germline V gene lookup returns CDR1 MDHEN and CDR2 SYDVKM. The CDR3 totals 14 residues. The CDR3 spells CASSLPETGITPGF. DNA of the CDR3: TGTGCCAGCAGTTTACCCGAGACAGGGATTACCCCCGGCTTT.

As for this clonotype: A much larger clone lies one base from this, so it may be a read error. The chain is built from TRBV28 and TRBJ1-6; D gene ambiguous. The length of the CDR3 is 16 residues. V was clipped by 2 bases and J by 7 bases, with 15 bases between them. Per germline, CDR1 MDHEN and CDR2 SYDVKM. The CDR3 coding sequence is TGTGCCAGCAGTTTACCCTCGATCTTGATGAATTCACCCCTCCACTTT. It translates to CASSLPSILMNSPLHF.

The CDR3 loop reads CASSLSVRGNSPLHF. Written as DNA, the CDR3 is TGTGCCAGCAGTTTAAGCGTGCGGGGAAATTCACCCCTCCACTTT. The V call is TRBV12-3 or TRBV12-4, the J call TRBJ1-6; D unclear. With 2 bases removed from V and 7 bases from J, the gap between germline ends came to 12 bases. The CDR3 covers 15 residues.

This clonotype has just a few counts. This rearrangement joins TRBV6-1 to TRBJ2-7, with 9 bases fitting TRBD1. The J segment lost 5 bases and the V segment lost 4 bases, leaving 0 bases of the junction unmatched. This CDR3 region has 12 residues. Germline V gives CDR1 MNHNS, CDR2 SASEGT. The CDR3 sequence is CASSGDRDEQYF. Written as DNA, the CDR3 is TGTGCCAGCAGTGGGGACAGGGACGAGCAGTACTTC.

This chain joins TRBV15 and TRBJ2-1; maybe TRBD1 (8 bases). The CDR3 spans 18 residues. Germline V gene data show CDR1 as LNHNV and CDR2 as YYDKDF (reference sequence). V lost 0 bases and J 0 bases, leaving 15 bases between the germline ends. CDR3 nucleotide sequence: TGTGCCACCAGCAGAGATTATACAGGGGGGGCCTCCTACAATGAGCAGTTCTTC. This gives the protein CATSRDYTGGASYNEQFF. Supplemented by reference TRBV15 and TRBJ2-1, the full variable domain reads DAMVIQNPRYQVTQFGKPVTLSCSQTLNHNVMYWYQQKSSQAPKLLFHYYDKDFNNEADTPDNFQSRRPNTSFCFLDIRSPGLGDTAMYLCATSRDYTGGASYNEQFFGPGTRLTVL.

CDR3 nucleotides: TGTGCCAGCAGCTTAGGGCCGAGAGTTCCTGAAGCTTTCTTT. The encoded protein is CASSLGPRVPEAFF. The V and J genes are TRBV7-9 and TRBJ1-1; D is unresolved. In germline, CDR1 is SEHNR, CDR2 FQNEAQ (reference sequence). The germline V and J ends were trimmed by 1 base and 6 bases, with 12 bases remaining between them. The CDR3 spans 14 residues.

This chain connects TRBV29-1 to TRBJ2-3, with TRBD2 matching over 8 bases. Trimming removed 2 bases from V and 2 bases from J; junction bases left unmatched: 6. Germline values: CDR1 SQVTM, CDR2 ANQGSEA. The CDR3 covers 15 residues. The CDR3 is CSVETSGVNTDTQYF. CDR3 bases: TGCAGCGTTGAAACTAGCGGAGTTAACACAGATACGCAGTATTTT.